This T cell receptor beta chain was sequenced in a study of regulatory T cells in long-lasting Graves disease listed by TCRdb under 2021. Regarding the study in general: Patients with newly diagnosed Graves' disease had been on antithyroid drugs for under 3 months. The study took place in China and was registered as a clinical trial. TCR sequencing covered about 13 persistent and roughly 20 newly diagnosed Graves' disease patients, about 35 samples in total. This study used TCR sequencing and RNA sequencing of peripheral blood to compare persistent Graves' disease patients against newly diagnosed Graves' disease patients. The investigation overall reported the following: As a limitation, the authors acknowledged that the small sample size may reduce accuracy. Persistent patients shared more public clonotypes among themselves (around 2,700) than newly diagnosed patients did (more than 950). Sequencing and analysis were restricted to the TCR beta chain. Because the primary lesion, thyroid tissue, could not be accessed, the study looked at peripheral blood alone. Compared with newly diagnosed patients, persistent Graves' disease patients had lower TCR Shannon entropy and fewer highly expanded clones, which suggests clonal expansion.

The library was built by means of multiplex PCR. Sequencing relied on an Illumina HiSeq 4000. TCR beta libraries were built with iRepertoire HTBI primers and Arm-PCR amplification of CDR3 regions. PCR products were gel purified before sequencing. In the original analysis: Gene usage analysis of CDR3 amino acid clonotypes relied on the approximately 60 TRBV and around 14 TRBJ segments identified across samples. COPE and FqMerger were used to merge filtered high-quality paired reads into contigs. BLAST was used to align contigs to IMGT TRBV, TRBD and TRBJ reference genes, and CDR3 was defined according to IMGT. Clonotypes above 0.1% frequency were classified as highly expanded clones. Shannon entropy was used to measure repertoire diversity, and the Gini coefficient was used to measure V-J evenness. A clonotype was considered public if more than one individual shared it. TCRdb applied fastp at Q25 and MiXCR to the public reads, then kept only in-frame beta chains. Here each entry gathers all rows of one CDR3 protein and keeps the most common genes and DNA. TCRdb's processing, not the authors' own work, is the source of the V and J calls. In all, the sample holds about 560,000 distinct CDR3 sequences, and about 16% of those were seen once. The top ten hold 12% of the sample.

The time point label corresponds to: newly diagnosed GD, antithyroid drugs for less than 3 months. RNA was extracted from PBMCs in TRIzol for both TCR sequencing and RNA sequencing. The diagnosis of Graves' disease followed American Thyroid Association guidelines. Recruitment of patients was carried out at an endocrinology department in Xi'an, China. From each patient, approximately 9.9 milliliters of peripheral blood was collected into an EDTA anticoagulant tube. Ficoll Paque Plus density gradient separation was used to isolate PBMCs, and no further T cell sorting was performed. RNA quality was checked with an Agilent 2100 Bioanalyzer and agarose gel, and concentration with a NanoDrop 2000. Note on this clonotype: Its specific antigen is unknown. The junction departs from germline at one end; a sequencing error may be responsible.

In addition, the sample was reused for a study of T cells in Graves' hyperthyroidism and ophthalmopathy. The second study's paper adds: Graves' hyperthyroidism was defined as stable when no progression to ophthalmopathy occurred over 18 months of follow-up. Hyperthyroidism patients were newly diagnosed, had a disease duration of under 2 months, and were aged 18 to 65 years. Any patient with an uncontrolled infection, another autoimmune disease, pregnancy or lactation was excluded. Diagnoses were based on clinical symptoms, serum thyroxine and TRAb, thyroid ultrasound and orbital computed tomography. For the first round of RT-PCR on the TCR CDR3, the HTBI primer set was used together with the Qiagen OneStep RT-PCR kit. Most expanded thyroid clonotypes (frequency above 0.001) were also found in blood, which suggests that blood repertoires may mirror thyroid immune responses. In cross-validation, a model built on a 13 V-J signature told ophthalmopathy apart from stable hyperthyroidism with approximately 91% sensitivity and 81% to 82% specificity, and in testing the same model reached 80%/75%. During validation, the model predicted progression to ophthalmopathy a median of roughly 7.1 months ahead of onset, with around 65% sensitivity and 72% to 80% specificity. A discovery cohort of about a hundred patients, roughly 45 with Graves' ophthalmopathy and 57 with stable Graves' hyperthyroidism, was used to find distinguishing TCR V-J signatures. Prospective prediction of ophthalmopathy was tested in an independent validation cohort of some 20 hyperthyroidism patients and 15 to 17 patients who later progressed to ophthalmopathy. For training and testing, the roughly 100 patients in the discovery cohort were randomly divided in a 7:3 ratio. The study also compared thyroid tissue and blood T-cell repertoires from about six Graves' hyperthyroidism patients. After blood sampling, hyperthyroidism patients were treated with methimazole at a starting dose of 30 mg daily, and ophthalmopathy patients were treated with high-dose intravenous methylprednisolone. Libraries were constructed in a second round of multiplex PCR, after which size selection and purification were carried out. Sequencing of the libraries was done on an Illumina HiSeq2000 using paired-end 100 bp reads. SOAPnuke was used to process the raw data, with reads discarded if the reads contained adapters or uncalled bases, had a mean Phred below 15, or lacked an exact constant-primer or identifier match. COPE v1.2.5 was used to merge the high-quality paired reads, and each unique nucleotide sequence was defined as a clonotype. MiTCR v1.1 was used to align clonotypes to the IMGT TRBV, TRBD and TRBJ reference segments. Only V-J combinations with frequency above 0.0001, covering 99.2% of repertoires, were analysed. A TCS score was defined as the ratio between F50 (clonal expansion) and ExV (chaos), using BLOSUM62-based TCRdist between CDR3 peptides within each V-J. Welch's t-statistics and random forest reduced 514 V-J features to roughly 13, which were used in a naive Bayes classifier (R e1071). Sample size was not statistically predetermined, and investigators were not blinded to group allocation. TCR Vbeta CDR3 sequencing of 140 or so peripheral blood samples (under 45 ophthalmopathy, some 75 hyperthyroidism and roughly 17 progressor patients) is reported in the paper.

This sample comprised peripheral blood mononuclear cells (PBMCs), obtained at new diagnosis, from a patient treated with antithyroid drugs. This TCR derives from a man aged 18 to 30 with Graves disease. Donor details come from another sample of the same person, matched by shared clones.

The nucleotides are TGTGCCAGCAGCGTTGGGGGGGGTCAAGAGACCCAGCACTTC. This is translated as CASSVGGGQETQHF. The receptor chain draws on TRBV2 and TRBJ2-5; 7 middle bases align to TRBD2. CDR1 and CDR2 (SNHLY, FYNNEI) derive from the germline V gene. The CDR3 runs 14 amino acids, cysteine and phenylalanine included. The read is trimmed to its CDR3 DNA, 42 bases read in frame from base 1.